The 18 T cell receptor beta chains presented below share a single source sample, sequenced in a study of control samples from healthy donors and cancer patients. Generated by immunoSEQ multiplex PCR, the TCRdb table keeps only in-frame clones and is missing some. The profile shows under 200,000 clones, roughly 95% of them singletons. Sequences were obtained from blood. These TCRs come from a woman in her twenties or thirties in good health.

This clone came up a few times. This chain uses TRBV30 with TRBJ1-1; D gene uncertain. In germline, CDR1 is GTSNPN, CDR2 SVGIG (reference sequence). The CDR3 consists of 12 residues. The V end was cut by 1 base, the J end by 1 base, with 4 bases between. Written as DNA, the CDR3 is TGTGCCTGGAGTGGGGGGAACACTGAAGCTTTCTTT. This encodes CAWSGGNTEAFF.

This rearrangement joins TRBV18 to TRBJ1-6; a weak D match, TRBD1 (5 bases). The V and J ends lost 1 base and 7 bases respectively, with 17 bases between them. CDR3 length equals 17 residues. Germline CDR1 and CDR2: KGHSH and LQKENI. CDR3 sequence reads: CASSPLAPGTGNSPLHF. The CDR3, as DNA: TGTGCCAGCTCACCACTGGCACCCGGGACGGGGAATTCACCCCTCCACTTT.

V gene TRBV15 combines with J gene TRBJ1-5, with 10 bases matching TRBD1. CDR1 LNHNV and CDR2 YYDKDF come from the germline V gene (reference sequence). V trimming: 5 bases; J trimming: 6 bases; junction bases outside the gene matches: 7. The CDR3 length is 15 residues. CDR3 protein: CATSRQGALSQPQHF. As DNA, the CDR3 is TGTGCCACCAGCCGACAGGGGGCGCTTAGTCAGCCCCAGCATTTT. Looking up the rest from reference TRBV15 and TRBJ1-5 gives the full variable domain: DAMVIQNPRYQVTQFGKPVTLSCSQTLNHNVMYWYQQKSSQAPKLLFHYYDKDFNNEADTPDNFQSRRPNTSFCFLDIRSPGLGDTAMYLCATSRQGALSQPQHFGDGTRLSIL.

This rearrangement joins TRBV19 to TRBJ2-1, with TRBD2 matching 12 bases. Per the germline V gene, CDR1 is LNHDA and CDR2 is SQIVND (reference sequence). Unmatched junction bases numbered 8, after V lost 5 bases and J lost 0 bases. CDR3 length equals 18 residues. The CDR3 DNA sequence: TGTGCCAGTAGTTACCGACCGGGACTAGCGGGCTCCTACAATGAGCAGTTCTTC. This encodes CASSYRPGLAGSYNEQFF.

The chain employs TRBV24-1 and TRBJ1-2; D gene unclear. Per the germline V gene, CDR1 is KGHDR and CDR2 is SFDVKD. Trimming removed 4 bases at V and 5 bases at J, with 10 bases between. The CDR3 consists of 13 residues. CDR3 DNA sequence: TGTGCCACCAGTGAAGCCGCTGGGTATGGCTACACCTTC. Protein: CATSEAAGYGYTF.

This chain uses TRBV28 with TRBJ1-6; D is perhaps TRBD1 (6 bases). The CDR3 is made up of 15 amino acids. Germline loops: CDR1 MDHEN, CDR2 SYDVKM. The V end was cut by 7 bases, the J end by 10 bases, with 20 bases between. The CDR3 coding sequence is TGTGCCAGCACCAGGGGCGGCGGCGGGAGGTCACCCCTCCACTTT. Amino acids: CASTRGGGGRSPLHF.

This chain uses TRBV5-6 with TRBJ1-1; no clear D. This CDR3 has 13 residues. V gave up 4 bases and J gave up 4 bases, with 11 bases separating them. Germline V gives CDR1 SGHDT, CDR2 YYEEEE. The CDR3, as DNA: TGTGCCAGCAGCCCTGCGGCGCCCACTGAAGCTTTCTTT. It translates to CASSPAAPTEAFF.

As to this clone: Other DNA sequences in the sample encode the same CDR3. The chain employs TRBV28 and TRBJ1-5; D remains unclear. Germline CDR1 and CDR2: MDHEN and SYDVKM. Trimming stripped 6 bases from V and 2 bases from J, with 5 bases between. CDR3 length: 12 residues. The CDR3, as DNA: TGTGCCAGCAGCTGGGGCAATCAGCCCCAGCATTTT. Protein sequence: CASSWGNQPQHF.

This clone was seen once. This chain links TRBV3-1 (or the pseudogene TRBV3-2) with TRBJ1-4; 7 nucleotides line up with TRBD1. Germline V CDR1 and CDR2: LGHDT, YNNKEL (reference sequence). V lost 5 bases, J lost 8 bases, and 8 bases stayed unmatched. This CDR3 has 14 residues. In nucleotides, the CDR3 is TGTGCCAGCAGCACCAGGGGGGGGGAGGAAAAACTGTTTTTT. Translation gives CASSTRGGEEKLFF.

The chain couples TRBV19 to TRBJ2-3; D not certain. Trimming stripped 3 bases from V and 1 base from J, with 8 bases between. Per the germline V gene, CDR1 is LNHDA and CDR2 is SQIVND (reference sequence). This CDR3 has 14 amino acids. CDR3 DNA sequence: TGTGCCAGTAGTATCCGGGTGGGCACAGATACGCAGTATTTT. Translated, it gives CASSIRVGTDTQYF.

The chain is built from TRBV20-1 and TRBJ1-5, with D possibly matching TRBD1 (6 bases). CDR1 is DFQATT and CDR2 is SNEGSKA in the germline V gene (reference sequence). V was shortened by 6 bases and J by 0 bases, with 12 bases between the two germline ends. The CDR3 loop spans 14 amino acids. CDR3 in DNA: TGCAGTGCAAGTGGACAGTTTAGCAATCAGCCCCAGCATTTT. Its translation: CSASGQFSNQPQHF.

In DNA, the CDR3 is TGTGCCAGCAGTTACTCGGGCGTCCCGGGGAGTTATGGCTACACCTTC. Its protein product is CASSYSGVPGSYGYTF. The gene calls are TRBV6-2 or TRBV6-3 and TRBJ1-2; D remains ambiguous. Trimming took off 0 bases at V and 5 bases at J, with 16 bases between the two ends. The germline gives CDR1 MNHEY, CDR2 SVGEGT. This CDR3 has 16 residues.

This chain links TRBV28 with TRBJ2-3; weak D call: TRBD2 (6 bases). The CDR3 loop spans 16 amino acids. Looked up from germline, CDR1 is MDHEN and CDR2 is SYDVKM. V lost 5 bases, J lost 0 bases, and 15 bases lay in between. DNA for the CDR3: TGTGCCAGCAGTGTAGGTTCGGGGGTGAGCACAGATACGCAGTATTTT. Protein sequence: CASSVGSGVSTDTQYF. Complete variable domain (other parts from reference TRBV28 and TRBJ2-3): DVKVTQSSRYLVKRTGEKVFLECVQDMDHENMFWYRQDPGLGLRLIYFSYDVKMKEKGDIPEGYSVSREKKERFSLILESASTNQTSMYLCASSVGSGVSTDTQYFGPGTRLTVL.

The chain employs TRBV29-1 and TRBJ1-2; TRBD1 matches at 12 bases. Germline values: CDR1 SQVTM, CDR2 ANQGSEA. The CDR3 is 15 amino acids. V was clipped by 4 bases and J by 5 bases; unmatched bases: 8. The CDR3 nucleotides read TGCAGCGTTGGGGGACAGGGGGCACGGTTGTATGGCTACACCTTC. Protein sequence: CSVGGQGARLYGYTF.

The chain couples TRBV28 to TRBJ1-5, with 7 bases aligning to TRBD1. The CDR3 is 16 residues long. In germline, CDR1 is MDHEN, CDR2 SYDVKM. J was trimmed by 3 bases and V by 6 bases; bases with no gene match: 11. The CDR3 is CASSPPGGLNNQPQHF. CDR3 DNA: TGTGCCAGCAGCCCCCCAGGGGGATTGAACAATCAGCCCCAGCATTTT.

The J gene is TRBJ1-2, the V gene TRBV12-5, with D uncertain. The CDR3 runs 13 residues. Per germline, CDR1 LGHNT and CDR2 FRNRAP. Trimming pared 1 base from V and 4 bases from J, leaving 7 bases between. The CDR3 sequence is CASGLGLSYGYTF. The CDR3 nucleotides are TGTGCTAGTGGTTTGGGACTTTCCTATGGCTACACCTTC.

The chain recombines TRBV7-9 with TRBJ1-1; D is unresolved. From germline, CDR1 is SEHNR and CDR2 FQNEAQ (reference sequence). The CDR3 extends over 13 amino acids. Trimming removed 5 bases from V and 3 bases from J, with 10 bases in between. In nucleotides, the CDR3 is TGTGCCAGCAGCATTTTAAGGGACACTGAAGCTTTCTTT. Protein product: CASSILRDTEAFF.

The gene calls are TRBV9 and TRBJ2-3; no clear D. From germline, CDR1 is SGDLS and CDR2 YYNGEE. V was cut by 4 bases and J by 2 bases, with 14 bases left in between. This CDR3 is built from 15 residues. Written as DNA, the CDR3 is TGTGCCAGCAGCCGTTTCCGCGCCCCCACAGATACGCAGTATTTT. Amino acids: CASSRFRAPTDTQYF.